One and the same sample provided the 6 T cell receptor beta chains below, sequenced in a study of shared clonotypes between healthy human individuals. Clones were sequenced by immunoSEQ multiplex PCR, and TCRdb holds only the in-frame ones, with some missing. The sample lists more than 500,000 clones, 95% to 97% occurring once. Sequenced: naive CD4+ T cells sorted from blood. Specified subset: CD45RA+ positively selected. The receptors were sampled from a woman in her 30s in good health.

This clone has just one count. This chain uses TRBV27 with TRBJ2-1; D may correspond to TRBD1 or TRBD2 (6 bases each). CDR1 and CDR2 (germline): MNHEY, SMNVEV (reference sequence). The V end was cut by 8 bases, the J end by 2 bases, with 19 bases between. This CDR3 has 16 residues. DNA of the CDR3: TGTGCCAGCCGTTCGGGGGCTACCACTACCTACAATGAGCAGTTCTTC. This encodes CASRSGATTTYNEQFF.

The chain employs TRBV28 and TRBJ2-7; 8 bases fit TRBD2. The CDR3 extends over 18 amino acids. Germline assignment: CDR1 MDHEN and CDR2 SYDVKM. V dropped 7 bases and J dropped 0; count of bases not matched to a gene: 17. The CDR3 DNA sequence: TGTGCCAGCAACCATAACCACGGGGTAGCGGGAAACTCCTACGAGCAGTACTTC. Its translation is CASNHNHGVAGNSYEQYF.

The chain combines TRBV30 with TRBJ2-7, with D unresolved. Trimming took 2 bases from V and 4 from J, leaving 6 bases between them. Germline V gene lookup returns CDR1 GTSNPN and CDR2 SVGIG (reference sequence). The CDR3 is 11 residues long. CDR3 in DNA: TGTGCCTGGAGTTCGCGTTACGAGCAGTACTTC. Translated: CAWSSRYEQYF.

The chain has TRBV11-2 and TRBJ2-7, with D uncertain. Germline-derived CDR1 and CDR2 are SGHAT and FQNNGV. The CDR3 is 14 residues long. Between the trimmed V and J ends, which lost 5 bases and 3 bases, there was a span of 14 bases. CDR3 in amino acids: CASSLRDWSYEQYF. The CDR3 DNA is TGTGCCAGCAGCCTAAGAGACTGGAGCTACGAGCAGTACTTC.

In the case of this clone: Other nucleotide sequences from this sample produce the same CDR3. This chain joins TRBV28 and TRBJ2-5; 7 bases align to TRBD1. The J call may be wrong; the DNA end is better matched by TRBJ2-7. Germline values: CDR1 MDHEN, CDR2 SYDVKM. This CDR3 contains 12 residues. CDR3 loop: CASRQGAYEQYF. DNA of the CDR3: TGTGCCAGCAGGCAGGGGGCCTACGAGCAGTACTTC.

This rearrangement joins TRBV5-5 to TRBJ1-1; D remains unclear. Per the germline V gene, CDR1 is SGHKS and CDR2 is YYEKEE (reference sequence). The V end was cut by 3 bases, the J end by 4 bases, with 19 bases between. The CDR3 has 16 residues. The CDR3 protein is CASSSDGRPRATEAFF. The CDR3 coding sequence is TGTGCCAGCAGCTCGGACGGACGGCCTCGGGCCACTGAAGCTTTCTTT.